This T cell receptor beta chain was observed in a study of technical replicates of blood from a few donors. TCRdb's copy holds only in-frame clones and misses some; the assay was immunoSEQ multiplex PCR. The table lists tens of thousands of clones, less than 97% of them singletons. This clone showed up just once. CDR1 is MNHEY and CDR2 is SVGAGI in the germline V gene. The CDR3 has 15 residues. Losses at the gene ends were 0 bases for V and 4 bases for J; bases not matched to a gene: 5. The sequenced sample was T cells isolated from PBMCs. This receptor was obtained from a human donor in good health. V and J are TRBV6-5 and TRBJ1-1; 7 nucleotides line up with TRBD1. CDR3 sequence (DNA): TGTGCCAGCAGTTACTCGGCAGGGGGGACCACTGAAGCTTTCTTT. Encoded protein: CASSYSAGGTTEAFF.